The 18 T cell receptor beta chains below were found in one sample sequenced in a study of post-analysis software for immune sequencing data (dated by TCRdb to the mid-2010s). The paper as a whole reports these results and caveats: A handful of TRBV segments, including TRBV5-6, TRBV5-1 and TRBV20-1, were significantly more frequent in patients than controls.

For these receptors, no antigen is known. Libraries were constructed by PCR. The listed sequencing device is Illumina HiSeq 2500. To reduce PCR and sequencing biases, unique molecular identifiers were incorporated into the TCR beta cDNA libraries. The public sequencing data were trimmed at Q25 with fastp and processed into clonotypes with MiXCR by TCRdb, which kept only in-frame beta chains. Under each unique CDR3 protein, matching rows form one entry showing the most common genes and DNA. This sample has around 400,000 distinct CDR3 sequences in its table, and approximately 37% of those were observed once. About 8% of the sample comes from the top ten. Sample: blood. These receptors were obtained from a girl between 2 and 10 years old with multiple sclerosis.

The chain uses TRBV6-6 and TRBJ1-2; D call uncertain. The CDR3 is made up of 13 amino acids. Germline-derived CDR1 and CDR2 are MNHNY and SVGAGI (reference sequence). V was trimmed by 10 bases and J by 2 bases, leaving 14 bases between them. The CDR3 nucleotides are TGTGCCACCAAGGTGGCTTTGAACTATGGCTACACCTTC. As protein: CATKVALNYGYTF.

This clonotype was picked up a small number of times. This clone may be a read error of a much larger clone one base away. The chain is built from TRBV11-2 and TRBJ2-1; 7 bases are shared with TRBD2. Germline V gene sequence: CDR1 SGHAT, CDR2 FQNNGV. The CDR3 consists of 14 residues. Trimming took 6 bases from V and 1 from J; bases not matched to a gene: 3. In DNA, the CDR3 is TGTGCCAGCAGGGGGGGGGATTCCTACAATGAGCAGTTCTTC. It translates to CASRGGDSYNEQFF.

The V gene is TRBV28, the J gene TRBJ1-5; 8 bases line up with TRBD1. Per the germline V gene, CDR1 is MDHEN and CDR2 is SYDVKM. The length of the CDR3 is 13 residues. The V segment lost 7 bases and the J segment 7 bases; nucleotides outside the gene matches: 6. The CDR3 loop is CASKTGGWQPQHF. In DNA form, the CDR3 reads TGTGCCAGCAAAACAGGGGGTTGGCAGCCCCAGCATTTT.

The rearrangement uses TRBV6-1 and TRBJ1-1; a possible D gene is TRBD1 (6 bases). The length of the CDR3 is 12 residues. Germline V gene sequence: CDR1 MNHNS, CDR2 SASEGT. V was trimmed by 6 bases and J by 10 bases, leaving 15 bases between them. The CDR3 loop is CASSTTGQVAFF. CDR3 DNA sequence: TGTGCCAGCAGCACGACAGGTCAAGTAGCTTTCTTT.

The V and J genes are TRBV7-6 and TRBJ2-5; TRBD1 matches 8 bases. Germline loops: CDR1 SGHVS, CDR2 FNYEAQ. This CDR3 spans 15 amino acids. Trimming cost V 5 bases and J 0 bases; bases outside gene matches: 5. The CDR3 reads CASSTGQGYQETQYF. The CDR3 DNA is TGTGCCAGCAGCACCGGACAGGGCTACCAAGAGACCCAGTACTTC.

This clonotype was found many times. The V and J genes are TRBV5-5 and TRBJ2-7; D is unresolved. This CDR3 has 14 amino acids. Trimming pared 4 bases from V and 2 bases from J, leaving 13 bases between. Germline CDR1 SGHKS, CDR2 YYEKEE (reference sequence). The CDR3 is CASSPLTRTYEQYF. The CDR3 DNA is TGTGCCAGCAGCCCCCTCACCCGGACCTACGAGCAGTACTTC.

This clonotype was counted ten times or more. The chain recombines TRBV7-3 with TRBJ2-1, with TRBD2 matching 10 bases. CDR1 is SGHTA, CDR2 FQGTGA, per germline. The CDR3 runs to 16 residues. V was clipped by 5 bases and J by 1 base; unmatched bases: 5. CDR3 amino acids: CASSGLAGGSYNEQFF. The CDR3 bases are TGTGCCAGCAGCGGGTTAGCGGGAGGTTCCTACAATGAGCAGTTCTTC. The variable domain in full, completed from reference TRBV7-3 and TRBJ2-1, reads GAGVSQTPSNKVTEKGKYVELRCDPISGHTALYWYRQSLGQGPEFLIYFQGTGAADDSGLPNDRFFAVRPEGSVSTLKIQRTERGDSAVYLCASSGLAGGSYNEQFFGPGTRLTVL.

The chain joins TRBV5-4 to TRBJ2-7, with D tentatively TRBD1 (5 bases). Germline CDR1 is SGHNT and CDR2 is YYREEE (reference sequence). This CDR3 spans 15 amino acids. V was cut by 4 bases and J by 2 bases, with 16 bases left in between. CDR3 protein: CASSQPETVAYEQYF. The CDR3 DNA sequence: TGTGCCAGCAGCCAACCCGAGACAGTGGCCTACGAGCAGTACTTC.

This rearrangement joins TRBV18 to TRBJ2-3, with a weak D call TRBD2 (6 bases). Germline V gene sequence: CDR1 KGHSH, CDR2 LQKENI. The CDR3 contains 14 residues. V shed 3 bases and J shed 2 bases, with 9 bases lying between them. This CDR3 is CASSPTRPTDTQYF. CDR3 in DNA: TGTGCCAGCTCACCGACTAGACCCACAGATACGCAGTATTTT.

This clonotype appeared a few times. The V gene is TRBV14, the J gene TRBJ2-4; 7 bases fit TRBD1. Germline values: CDR1 SGHDN, CDR2 FVKESK. The V and J ends lost 3 bases and 6 bases, in that order; junction bases with no gene match: 11. The CDR3 length is 16 residues. CDR3 residues: CASSHGARQGGNIQYF. The CDR3 DNA sequence: TGTGCCAGCAGCCACGGAGCACGACAGGGTGGAAACATTCAGTACTTC.

In regard to this clonotype: The junction shows a germline mismatch at one end, possibly a read error. The chain joins TRBV6-6 to TRBJ1-2, with D perhaps TRBD1 (6 bases). The CDR3 is made up of 12 amino acids. Germline values: CDR1 MNHNY, CDR2 SVGAGI (reference sequence). The chain's CDR3 is CASRQGNYGYTF. The CDR3 DNA sequence: TGTGCCAGCAGACAGGGAAACTACGGCTACACCTTC.

The chain joins TRBV2 to TRBJ2-7; the D gene is possibly TRBD1 (6 bases). Germline assignment: CDR1 SNHLY and CDR2 FYNNEI. V lost 1 base and J lost 2, with 9 bases in between. This CDR3 region has 14 residues. CDR3 bases: TGTGCCAGCAGTGAAGGGACAGCCCCCTACGAGCAGTACTTC. Translation: CASSEGTAPYEQYF. Looking up the rest from reference TRBV2 and TRBJ2-7 gives the full variable domain: EPEVTQTPSHQVTQMGQEVILRCVPISNHLYFYWYRQILGQKVEFLVSFYNNEISEKSEIFDDQFSVERPDGSNFTLKIRSTKLEDSAMYFCASSEGTAPYEQYFGPGTRLTVT.

This clonotype was observed a handful of times. V and J are TRBV6-5 and TRBJ1-2; D not certain. The germline V gene encodes CDR1 MNHEY and CDR2 SVGAGI. The ends were cut back, 5 bases at V and 0 bases at J, with 10 bases in the middle. CDR3 length: 14 residues. This CDR3 is CASSRTAANYGYTF. The CDR3, as DNA: TGTGCCAGCAGTCGGACGGCAGCTAACTATGGCTACACCTTC.

The table lists this clonotype with a few counts. This rearrangement joins TRBV9 to TRBJ2-1; no firm D call. This CDR3 contains 17 residues. Germline assignment: CDR1 SGDLS and CDR2 YYNGEE. With 0 bases removed from V and 4 bases from J, the gap between germline ends came to 17 bases. As DNA, the CDR3 is TGTGCCAGCAGCGTAGACCCGGGCTATCCAAGTTACAATGAGCAGTTCTTC. Translated: CASSVDPGYPSYNEQFF.

The V and J genes are TRBV2 and TRBJ1-2; 7 bases are a match to TRBD1. In germline, CDR1 is SNHLY, CDR2 FYNNEI. The CDR3 consists of 17 residues. V lost 0 bases to trimming and J lost 3 bases; unmatched junction nucleotides: 10. The DNA for the CDR3 is TGTGCCAGCAGTGAAGCGGGGACAGCTACCAATGACTATGGCTACACCTTC. This encodes CASSEAGTATNDYGYTF.

This sequence joins TRBV11-2 and TRBJ2-7; 8 nucleotides match TRBD1. The CDR3 loop spans 15 amino acids. The V gene's germline CDR1 is SGHAT and CDR2 FQNNGV. V was pared by 4 bases and J by 5 bases, with 10 bases of the junction left unmatched. CDR3 nucleotides: TGTGCCAGCAGCTCGAGGACAGGGATGGGCAACGAGCAGTACTTC. Its translation is CASSSRTGMGNEQYF.

In nucleotides, the CDR3 is TGTGCCAGCAGCTTAGGTGTCGGAGTGAATGAGCAGTACTTC. Amino acids: CASSLGVGVNEQYF. The chain links TRBV7-6 to TRBJ2-1; D unclear. TRBJ2-7 matches the DNA end more closely, so the J call is doubtful. This CDR3 is built from 14 residues. The V gene's germline CDR1 is SGHVS and CDR2 FNYEAQ.

This clonotype has only a few counts. The chain has TRBV24-1 and TRBJ2-5; tentative D call: TRBD2 (6 bases). The DNA end is more similar to TRBJ2-7, so the J call may be wrong. This CDR3 is 14 amino acids long. Germline V CDR1 and CDR2: KGHDR, SFDVKD. The CDR3 protein is CATSKPGLNYEQYF. CDR3 in DNA: TGTGCCACCAGCAAACCGGGACTTAACTACGAGCAGTACTTC.